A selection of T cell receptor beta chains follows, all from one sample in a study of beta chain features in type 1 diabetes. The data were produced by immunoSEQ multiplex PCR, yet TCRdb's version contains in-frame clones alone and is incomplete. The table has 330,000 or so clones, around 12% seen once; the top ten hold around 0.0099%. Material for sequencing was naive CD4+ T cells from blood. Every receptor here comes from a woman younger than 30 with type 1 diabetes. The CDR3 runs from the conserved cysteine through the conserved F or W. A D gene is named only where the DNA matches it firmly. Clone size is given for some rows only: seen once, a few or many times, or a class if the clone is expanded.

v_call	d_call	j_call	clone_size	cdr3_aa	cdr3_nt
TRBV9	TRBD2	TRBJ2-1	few	CASSERTSGSTEQFF	TGTGCCAGCAGCGAGAGGACTAGCGGGAGTACTGAGCAGTTCTTC
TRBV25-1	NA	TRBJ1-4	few	CASSEGRNEKLFF	TGTGCCAGCAGTGAAGGGCGCAATGAAAAACTGTTTTTT
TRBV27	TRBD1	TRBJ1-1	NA	CASNRDRAMNTEAFF	TGTGCCAGCAATCGGGACAGAGCAATGAACACTGAAGCTTTCTTT
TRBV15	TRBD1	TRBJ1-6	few	CATSRQQGTYNSPLHF	TGTGCCACCAGCAGACAACAGGGGACCTATAATTCACCCCTCCACTTT
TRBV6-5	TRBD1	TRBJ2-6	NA	CASSSQGTGANVLTF	TGTGCCAGCAGCTCACAGGGGACCGGGGCCAACGTCCTGACTTTC
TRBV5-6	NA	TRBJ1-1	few	CASSLIRVNTEAFF	TGTGCCAGCAGCTTGATCAGGGTTAACACTGAAGCTTTCTTT
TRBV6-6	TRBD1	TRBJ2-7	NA	CASSQTGDEQYF	TGTGCCAGCAGTCAGACAGGGGACGAGCAGTACTTC
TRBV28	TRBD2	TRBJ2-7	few	CASSPSGRSLEQYF	TGTGCCAGCAGCCCTAGCGGGAGGAGCCTCGAGCAGTACTTC
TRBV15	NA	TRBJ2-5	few	CATSRPVIETQYF	TGTGCCACCAGCAGACCGGTCATTGAGACCCAGTACTTC
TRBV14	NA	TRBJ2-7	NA	CASSRDLSYEQYF	TGTGCCAGCAGCCGGGACTTATCCTACGAGCAGTACTTC
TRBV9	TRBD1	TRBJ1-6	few	CASRDRELVGSPLHF	TGTGCCAGCAGAGACAGGGAACTTGTTGGGTCACCCCTCCACTTT
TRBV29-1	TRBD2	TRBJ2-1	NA	CSVDVLAGIDNEQFF	TGCAGCGTTGATGTCCTAGCGGGTATTGACAATGAGCAGTTCTTC
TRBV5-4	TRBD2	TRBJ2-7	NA	CASSSASGTAYEQYF	TGTGCCAGCAGTTCGGCAAGCGGGACCGCTTACGAGCAGTACTTC
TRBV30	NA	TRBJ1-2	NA	CAWKRTNYGYTF	TGTGCCTGGAAGCGGACCAACTATGGCTACACCTTC
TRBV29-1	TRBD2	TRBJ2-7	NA	CSVIRLAGSYEQYF	TGCAGCGTTATAAGACTAGCGGGAAGCTACGAGCAGTACTTC
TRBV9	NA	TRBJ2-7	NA	CASSSRRDAREQYF	TGTGCCAGCAGCAGCCGGCGGGACGCCCGGGAGCAGTACTTC
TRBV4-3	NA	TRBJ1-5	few	CASSQSPGNQPQHF	TGCGCCAGCAGCCAGAGCCCCGGGAATCAGCCCCAGCATTTT
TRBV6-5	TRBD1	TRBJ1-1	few	CASRDRQGWYTEAFF	TGTGCCAGCAGGGATCGACAGGGTTGGTACACTGAAGCTTTCTTT
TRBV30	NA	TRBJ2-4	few	CAWRGRGTLAKNIQYF	TGTGCCTGGAGGGGTCGTGGGACACTAGCCAAAAACATTCAGTACTTC
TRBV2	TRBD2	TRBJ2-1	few	CASSEVGLGYNEQFF	TGTGCCAGCAGTGAGGTAGGACTAGGGTACAATGAGCAGTTCTTC
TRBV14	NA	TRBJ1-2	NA	CASSQVSGYGYTF	TGTGCCAGCAGCCAGGTCAGTGGCTATGGCTACACCTTC
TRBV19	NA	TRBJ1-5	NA	CASSTSNQPQHF	TGTGCCAGTAGTACCTCGAATCAGCCCCAGCATTTT
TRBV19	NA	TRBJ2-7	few	CASSGGPGRGFYEQYF	TGTGCCAGTAGTGGGGGCCCGGGACGGGGATTCTACGAGCAGTACTTC
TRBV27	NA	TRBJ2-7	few	CASSLVPAYEQYF	TGTGCCAGCAGTTTAGTTCCAGCCTACGAGCAGTACTTC
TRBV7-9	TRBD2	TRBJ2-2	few	CASQTSGITGELFF	TGTGCCAGCCAGACTAGCGGAATAACCGGGGAGCTGTTTTTT
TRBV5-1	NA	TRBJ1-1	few	CASSWKGGGTEAFF	TGCGCCAGCAGCTGGAAGGGAGGAGGCACTGAAGCTTTCTTT
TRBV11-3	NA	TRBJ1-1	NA	CASSFGRGEAFF	TGTGCCAGCAGCTTCGGGAGGGGAGAAGCTTTCTTT
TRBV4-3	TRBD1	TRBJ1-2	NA	CASSQPDRENGYTF	TGCGCCAGCAGCCAACCCGACAGGGAGAATGGCTACACCTTC
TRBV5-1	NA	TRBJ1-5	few	CASSLSGEGPQHF	TGCGCCAGCAGCTTGTCGGGTGAGGGGCCCCAGCATTTT
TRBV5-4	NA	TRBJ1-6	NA	CASSLGSGNNSPLHF	TGTGCCAGCAGCTTGGGATCCGGGAATAATTCACCCCTCCACTTT
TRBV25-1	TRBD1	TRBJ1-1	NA	CASSVNLRGRDTEAFF	TGTGCCAGCAGTGTTAACCTCAGGGGGCGCGACACTGAAGCTTTCTTT
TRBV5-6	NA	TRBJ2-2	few	CASSYTNTGELFF	TGTGCCAGCAGCTACACAAACACCGGGGAGCTGTTTTTT
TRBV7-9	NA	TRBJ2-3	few	CASSLSSTDTQYF	TGTGCCAGCAGCCTGTCCAGTACCGATACGCAGTATTTT
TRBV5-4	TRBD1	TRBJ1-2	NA	CASSLLLDRGLGYTF	TGTGCCAGCAGCTTGCTTCTAGACAGGGGGCTTGGCTACACCTTC
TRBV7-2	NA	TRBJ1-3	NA	CASSFVDSSGNTIYF	TGTGCCAGCAGCTTCGTGGACAGCTCTGGAAACACCATATATTTT
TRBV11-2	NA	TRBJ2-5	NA	CASSSRLPAWGDGWETQYF	TGTGCCAGCAGCTCCCGACTCCCGGCATGGGGCGATGGCTGGGAGACCCAGTACTTC
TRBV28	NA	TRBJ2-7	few	CASTPGNSYEQYF	TGTGCCAGCACCCCGGGTAACTCCTACGAGCAGTACTTC
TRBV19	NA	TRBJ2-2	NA	CASSPQGGITGELFF	TGTGCCAGTAGCCCACAGGGCGGCATCACCGGGGAGCTGTTTTTT
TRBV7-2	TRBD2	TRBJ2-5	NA	CASSPGLAWETQYF	TGTGCCAGCAGCCCCGGACTAGCATGGGAGACCCAGTACTTC
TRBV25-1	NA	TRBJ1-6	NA	CASSATAFYNSPLHF	TGTGCCAGCAGTGCGACAGCCTTCTATAATTCACCCCTCCACTTT
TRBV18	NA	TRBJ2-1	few	CASSSTYAPGNEQFF	TGTGCCAGCTCATCGACTTATGCCCCGGGAAATGAGCAGTTCTTC
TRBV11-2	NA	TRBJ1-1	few	CAIRVPPLSGNTEAFF	TGTGCCATCCGAGTCCCCCCACTTAGCGGGAACACTGAAGCTTTCTTT
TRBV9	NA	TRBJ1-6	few	CASSARGHNTLHF	TGTGCCAGCAGCGCCCGGGGACATAATACCCTCCACTTT